The 13 T cell receptor beta chains reported below all come from one sample, sequenced in a study of Graves' ophthalmopathy and Graves' hyperthyroidism. RNA transcripts were the source from which TCR beta CDR3 regions were amplified. HTBI primers primed a first-round RT-PCR, and a second-round multiplex PCR followed. TCRdb re-analysed the multiplex PCR reads in MiXCR, keeping a single row per CDR3 protein. The sample shows a few hundred thousand distinct CDR3 sequences, about 18% of them seen only once. The sequencing sample was made of peripheral blood. The receptors were gathered from an adult woman with stable Graves' hyperthyroidism.

A few counts support this clonotype. The chain has TRBV6-4 and TRBJ2-2; D gene uncertain. Germline V gives CDR1 MRHNA, CDR2 SNTAGT. V gave up 1 base and J gave up 7 bases, with 4 bases separating them. This CDR3 spans 12 amino acids. The CDR3 protein is CASSDFVGELFF. In DNA, the CDR3 is TGTGCCAGCAGTGACTTCGTCGGGGAGCTGTTTTTT.

The chain couples TRBV20-1 to TRBJ1-2; 7 bases are shared with TRBD1. The CDR3 spans 16 residues. Germline assignment: CDR1 DFQATT and CDR2 SNEGSKA (reference sequence). The junction had 20 bases not matched to a gene; V was cut back by 5 bases and J by 8 bases. CDR3 sequence reads: CSAFPNLRDRDRGYTF. CDR3 nucleotide sequence: TGCAGTGCTTTCCCCAACCTTCGGGACAGAGATCGGGGCTACACCTTC.

The sample holds many counts of this clonotype. The chain employs TRBV6-1 and TRBJ2-3; no clear D. Trimming pared 5 bases from V and 2 bases from J, leaving 5 bases between. This CDR3 region has 12 residues. From germline, CDR1 is MNHNS and CDR2 SASEGT. Here the CDR3 DNA reads TGTGCCAGCAGTCGACCCACAGATACGCAGTATTTT. Its protein is CASSRPTDTQYF.

This clonotype was seen repeatedly, ten times or more. This chain connects TRBV4-2 to TRBJ1-6; D unresolved. V was shortened by 1 base and J by 7 bases, with 11 bases between the two germline ends. Per the germline V gene, CDR1 is LGHNA and CDR2 is YNFKEQ. The CDR3 has 15 amino acids. CDR3 in amino acids: CASSQGPGENSPLHF. The CDR3 DNA follows: TGTGCCAGCAGCCAAGGCCCGGGAGAGAATTCACCCCTCCACTTT.

CDR3 nucleotide sequence: TGTGCCAGCAGCTTACAAGACCGCCAAGGGGAGCTGTTTTTT. Translated: CASSLQDRQGELFF. J is TRBJ2-2 and V is TRBV3-1; D not resolved. Germline lookup yields CDR1 LGHDT and CDR2 YNNKEL (reference sequence). V was clipped by 5 bases and J by 8 bases, with 15 bases between them. This CDR3 spans 14 amino acids.

This clonotype was counted between two and nine times. The chain employs TRBV6-1 and TRBJ1-5, with TRBD1 as a possible D gene (6 bases). The CDR3 contains 14 residues. V shed 3 bases and J shed 5 bases, with 11 bases lying between them. CDR1 and CDR2 from the germline V gene are MNHNS and SASEGT. CDR3 bases: TGTGCCAGCAGTGAGGGATACAGGGATCAGCCCCAGCATTTT. Protein product: CASSEGYRDQPQHF.

Concerning this clonotype itself: This could be a read error, since a much larger clone is one nucleotide away. The chain uses TRBV11-2 and TRBJ2-7, with 8 bases fitting TRBD2. The CDR3 is made up of 15 amino acids. Germline CDR1 and CDR2: SGHAT and FQNNGV. CDR3 amino acids: CASILVAGPTYEQYF. The CDR3 nucleotides are TGTGCCAGCATCTTAGTAGCGGGGCCGACCTACGAGCAGTACTTC.

This chain connects TRBV12-3 or TRBV12-4 to TRBJ1-1; perhaps TRBD1 as D (6 bases). This CDR3 region has 13 residues. V was cut by 7 bases and J by 3 bases, with 12 bases left in between. The CDR3 region is CASNLGAYTEAFF. CDR3 in DNA: TGTGCCAGCAACCTGGGGGCCTACACTGAAGCTTTCTTT.

This clonotype has a count of ten or more. The V call is TRBV27, the J call TRBJ2-5; D not resolved. The germline CDR1 and CDR2 sequences are MNHEY and SMNVEV (reference sequence). The V gene lost 4 bases and the J gene lost 4 bases, with 13 bases spanning the gap. This CDR3 has 14 residues. The CDR3 nucleotides are TGTGCCAGCAGTTACCGGGTTGATGCAGAGACCCAGTACTTC. As protein: CASSYRVDAETQYF.

This clonotype was recorded at least ten times. The chain couples TRBV19 to TRBJ1-2; D is unresolved. CDR1 and CDR2 (germline): LNHDA, SQIVND (reference sequence). The CDR3 spans 15 residues. V was cut by 3 bases and J by 3 bases, with 14 bases left in between. DNA of the CDR3: TGTGCCAGTAGTATTCCGGGGAGCCTTGACTATGGCTACACCTTC. Translating it yields CASSIPGSLDYGYTF. Full variable domain (missing parts from reference TRBV19 and TRBJ1-2): DGGITQSPKYLFRKEGQNVTLSCEQNLNHDAMYWYRQDPGQGLRLIYYSQIVNDFQKGDIAEGYSVSREKKESFPLTVTSAQKNPTAFYLCASSIPGSLDYGYTFGSGTRLTVV.

This clonotype has a count of ten or more. CDR3 amino acids: CASSFGLPGLDEQYF. As DNA, the CDR3 is TGTGCCAGCAGCTTCGGTCTACCGGGACTAGACGAGCAGTACTTC. This chain links TRBV5-4 with TRBJ2-7; 8 nucleotides agree with TRBD2. The CDR3 contains 15 residues. The germline gives CDR1 SGHNT, CDR2 YYREEE (reference sequence). Trimming cost V 2 bases and J 5 bases; bases outside gene matches: 9.

The chain links TRBV11-1 to TRBJ1-3; no firm D call. The V end was cut by 1 base, the J end by 4 bases, with 20 bases between. Germline V gives CDR1 SGHAT, CDR2 FQDESV (reference sequence). The CDR3 consists of 18 residues. The CDR3 region has the DNA TGTGCCAGCAGCTTAGGGAGATTTGGACGGTACCAAGGAAACACCATATATTTT. Its protein product is CASSLGRFGRYQGNTIYF.

There are many counts of this clonotype. CDR3 nucleotide sequence: TGTGCCAGCAGTTTTGACAGGGGGCCGACTGAAGCTTTCTTT. Protein: CASSFDRGPTEAFF. The rearrangement uses TRBV6-5 and TRBJ1-1, with 10 positions matching TRBD1. Germline V lookup: CDR1 MNHEY, CDR2 SVGAGI. The CDR3 length is 14 residues. V dropped 4 bases and J dropped 5; count of bases not matched to a gene: 4.